Listed here is a single T cell receptor (beta chain). This clonotype was seen ten or more times. The clone's antigen remains unknown. Within one base of it there is no much larger clone, and no base qualities were kept. The sample is drawn from a study of molecular identifiers for immune sequencing clone quantification listed by TCRdb under 2018. Regarding the research as a whole: In a replicate experiment, RNA from approximately 22,000 or 94,000 naive CD8 T cells was split into five aliquots, four of which were sequenced. This methods study used CD8 T cells to benchmark TCR RNA copy counting and molecular-identifier clustering-based TCR repertoire sequencing (MIDCIRS).

Overall study outcomes, separate from this receptor: The sizes of highly expanded clones could end up underestimated when identical TCR molecules share a barcode. Modeling indicated approximately 3.1 TCR RNA copies recovered per cell, compared with approximately 10 by digital PCR, which implies a capture efficiency of approximately 30%. Spiked-in Jurkat TCR RNA (roughly 10 copies' worth), which is not part of the donor repertoire, was contained in the naive libraries. A single cell's worth of spiked-in Jurkat TCR RNA was reported detectable even among under 1.1 million naive CD8 T cells. In CMV-specific effector cells, clones with more than 20 RNA copies contained over 98% of molecules, whereas in naive cells such clones contained under 1% of molecules. Without barcode sub-clustering, chimeric consensus sequences inflated TCR diversity; chimeras reached as high as 47%.

Naive CD8 T cell libraries were made from roughly 18,000 to 920,000 sorted cells using 10%, 30% or 50% of purified RNA. Naive CD8 T cells were FACS-sorted as CD8+CD4-CCR7+CD45RA+ on a BD FACSAria II into RLT Plus buffer. Ten to eleven TCR copies' worth of Jurkat RNA were spiked into roughly 20,000-1,000,000 naive CD8 T cell samples to test detection sensitivity. Enrichment of CD8 T cells was performed with RosetteSep CD8+ T Cell Enrichment Cocktail and Ficoll-Paque, after which ACK red cell lysis was carried out. The receptor library was made with PCR. Sequencing was carried out with an Illumina HiSeq 4000. Bulk TCR libraries were prepared as previously described, using TCR primers listed in Table S5. Total RNA was purified with the Qiagen AllPrep DNA/RNA kit. Before any analysis, reads coming from multiple sequencing runs of the same library were combined into one pool. The paper's processing steps were these. Reads were retained only if an exact TCR constant sequence was present, and the retained reads were trimmed to 150 nt and grouped according to their 12-nt molecular barcodes. Reads inside each barcode group were sub-clustered using a 15% Levenshtein threshold, and a quality-weighted consensus sequence was constructed for each RNA molecule. Non-functional sequences were removed, as were lower-count sequences one edit away from another. Based on a fit of two negative binomial distributions, barcode sub-clusters having less than 20% of the maximum read count were discarded. In TCRdb, the public reads were trimmed at Q25 with fastp and aligned with MiXCR, with productive beta chains retained. Rows are unified per CDR3 protein, each entry keeping the most common DNA and genes. TCRdb's processing, not the study's, gives the V and J calls here. The sample profile shows about 640,000 distinct CDR3 sequences; roughly 21% of them were found once. The ten biggest clones cover approximately 0.9% of the sample.

The sequenced material came from naive CD8+ T cells from blood, with Jurkat cell RNA spiked in. The meaning of the sample's cell subset or site label: FACS-sorted CD8+CD4-CCR7+CD45RA+ naive T cells. The TCR was taken from a human donor in good health. Some libraries in this study had Jurkat cell RNA spiked in.

The nucleotides read TGTGCCAGCAGCTTCGGGACAGGGTCCGACGAGCAGTACTTC. It translates to CASSFGTGSDEQYF. The rearrangement joined TRBV5-6 to TRBJ2-7, with 9 junctional bases fitting TRBD1. From its cysteine to its phenylalanine, the CDR3 spans 14 amino acids. The DNA shown is the 42-base CDR3, in frame from base 1. According to the germline V gene, CDR1 reads SGHDT and CDR2 reads YYEEEE. Trimming accounts for 2 bases at V and 5 bases at J, while the number of junction bases matched to no gene is 5.